These T cell receptor beta chains were read from a single sample in a study of T cell repertoires in cytomegalovirus infection. Each CDR3 protein is one row after TCRdb ran MiXCR on the reads. Of some 300,000 distinct CDR3 sequences in the sample, roughly 17% were seen once. Sequenced sample: PBMCs. These receptors originate from a human donor in good health (CMV status not recorded). Some clones in this sample may be carry-over from other donors' samples. Both conserved end residues are part of each CDR3. The D gene is left open where the match is weak. Some rows have no size entry. The others give once, few or many, or a class for an expanded clone.

TRBV12-3/TRBV12-4,TRBJ2-6,.,.,TGTGCCAGCGCCCAGGACTCTGGGGCCAACGTCCTGACTTTC,CASAQDSGANVLTF
TRBV27,TRBJ2-3,.,.,TGTGCCAGCAGTTTCCGGGGGTGGGGAACAGATACGCAGTATTTT,CASSFRGWGTDTQYF
TRBV5-3,TRBJ1-6,.,TRBD1,TGTGCCAGCAGCTTGGACAGGGGGTTAACACCCCTCCACTTT,CASSLDRGLTPLHF
TRBV20-1,TRBJ1-4,few,.,TGCAGTGCCGCAGGGAGCTTGAATGAAAAACTGTTTTTT,CSAAGSLNEKLFF
TRBV18,TRBJ2-1,.,.,TGTGCCAGCTCACCGCGCAGGGACCACAATGAGCAGTTCTTC,CASSPRRDHNEQFF
TRBV5-4,TRBJ1-2,.,.,TGTGCCAGCAGCTTGGGAGCAGGGGTCGGTGGCTACACCTTC,CASSLGAGVGGYTF
TRBV7-9,TRBJ1-1,many,.,TGTGCCAGCAGCTTATCGGAAGCCACTGAAGCTTTCTTT,CASSLSEATEAFF
TRBV5-5,TRBJ1-2,few,TRBD1,TGTGCCAGCAGCCCAATCTCGACAGGGACCTATGGCTACACCTTC,CASSPISTGTYGYTF
TRBV7-2,TRBJ2-1,many,TRBD2,TGTGCCAGCAGCCCGGGACTAGCGGACAATGAGCAGTTCTTC,CASSPGLADNEQFF
TRBV15,TRBJ1-5,few,.,TGTGCCACCAGCAGAGGCGGTGACGATCAGCCCCAGCATTTT,CATSRGGDDQPQHF
TRBV23-1,TRBJ2-7,few,TRBD1,TGCGCCAGCAGTCAAGTCCACGGGACAGGGTTTTACTTC,CASSQVHGTGFYF
TRBV3-1,TRBJ2-1,.,TRBD2,TGTGCCAGCAGCCGGGGGCCAGCGGGGGCTGACAATGAGCAGTTCTTC,CASSRGPAGADNEQFF
TRBV4-3,TRBJ1-1,many,.,TGCGCCAGCAGCCAAGATCCCAGTTTGGGAACTGAAGCTTTCTTT,CASSQDPSLGTEAFF
TRBV25-1,TRBJ2-3,few,TRBD1,TGTGCCAGCAGTGAATCCGAGACAGGGCCGGGGGATACGCAGTATTTT,CASSESETGPGDTQYF
TRBV4-2,TRBJ1-4,many,TRBD1,TGTGCCAGCAGCCAAGATCGGGACAGCCGAAATGAAAAACTGTTTTTT,CASSQDRDSRNEKLFF
TRBV7-2,TRBJ2-1,many,.,TGTGCCAGCAGCTTCCCTAGTCCCGATGAGCAGTTCTTC,CASSFPSPDEQFF
TRBV7-2,TRBJ2-5,many,TRBD2,TGTGCCAGCAGCTTAGCCGCCAGGACTAGCGGGCGGGAGACCCAGTACTTC,CASSLAARTSGRETQYF
TRBV10-3,TRBJ1-1,few,.,TGTGCCATCAGTGAGTCGATACTTCGGACTGCAAACGAAGCTTTCTTT,CAISESILRTANEAFF
TRBV7-7,TRBJ2-1,many,TRBD1,TGTGCTAGCAGCCCGGACAGGGGTACCTACAATGAGCAGTTCTTC,CASSPDRGTYNEQFF
TRBV4-2,TRBJ1-6,few,.,TGTGCCAGCAGCCAAGAGTATGCAGTCCCTAACTCACCCCTCCACTTT,CASSQEYAVPNSPLHF
TRBV7-9,TRBJ1-2,many,TRBD1,TGTGCCAGCAGCTACCGGGACAGGGGACCCAATGGCTACACCTTC,CASSYRDRGPNGYTF
TRBV7-9,TRBJ1-4,.,.,TGTGCCAGCAGCTCAACGGCGGGCCTTGGGGAAAAACTGTTTTTT,CASSSTAGLGEKLFF
TRBV7-2,TRBJ2-2,many,.,TGTGCCAGCAGCCCCCCGCGCGAGACCACCGGGGAGCTGTTTTTT,CASSPPRETTGELFF
TRBV5-1,TRBJ1-4,many,.,TGCGCCAGCAGCTTGACGGGGACCTCTAATGAAAAACTGTTTTTT,CASSLTGTSNEKLFF
TRBV7-2,TRBJ2-7,many,.,TGTGCCAGCAGCTCCGATATCTACGAGCAGTACTTC,CASSSDIYEQYF
TRBV11-1,TRBJ1-2,few,.,TGTGCCAGCAGCTTGGACCCCTCCTCCCAGGCGACGGGCGGCTACACCTTC,CASSLDPSSQATGGYTF
TRBV29-1,TRBJ1-3,few,.,TGCAGCGTTGAAGGGCGTTCTCCTGGAAACACCATATATTTT,CSVEGRSPGNTIYF
TRBV2,TRBJ1-1,.,.,TGTGCCAGCAGTGCCCACCCGGGACTCCGGAGTGCGTACACTGAAGCTTTCTTT,CASSAHPGLRSAYTEAFF
TRBV5-6,TRBJ2-7,.,.,TGTGCCAGCAGCTCAGGACCTCAGGACGACTTC,CASSSGPQDDF
TRBV20-1,TRBJ1-2,.,TRBD1,TGCAGTGCTGGCCGGGACAGGGTTTCCTATGGCTACACCTTC,CSAGRDRVSYGYTF
TRBV19,TRBJ1-1,.,.,TGTGCCAGTACCAAACAAGGGGCTGGTTCCACTGAAGCTTTCTTT,CASTKQGAGSTEAFF
TRBV7-9,TRBJ1-2,many,.,TGTGCCAGCAGCCCCGCAGGGCTCTATGGCTACACCTTC,CASSPAGLYGYTF
TRBV7-9,TRBJ2-3,few,.,TGTGCCAGCAGCGTCACAACAGATACGCAGTATTTT,CASSVTTDTQYF
TRBV12-3/TRBV12-4,TRBJ1-6,few,.,TGTGCCAGCAGTTTCGTCCAGGGTCGGAGTTCACCCCTCCACTTT,CASSFVQGRSSPLHF
TRBV7-2,TRBJ2-7,many,.,TGTGCCAGCAGCAGCAGGGCCCGAGGCGAGCAGTACTTC,CASSSRARGEQYF
TRBV29-1,TRBJ1-4,few,.,TGCAGCGTTGTGGAGACAGCGAGAGAAAAACTGTTTTTT,CSVVETAREKLFF
TRBV7-2,TRBJ2-1,many,TRBD2,TGTGCCAGTGTGTATATTAGCGGGGGGCACAATGAGCAGTTCTTC,CASVYISGGHNEQFF
TRBV6-5,TRBJ2-5,.,.,TGTGCCAGCAGTCAGGCGACATACTCTTACCAGTACTTC,CASSQATYSYQYF
TRBV6-6,TRBJ1-1,many,.,TGTGCCAGCAGTCCAAACAAGAACACTGAAGCTTTCTTT,CASSPNKNTEAFF
TRBV7-2,TRBJ2-7,many,.,TGTGCCAGCAGCCTTGGATTGTCCGGGTACGAGCAGTACTTC,CASSLGLSGYEQYF
TRBV19,TRBJ1-5,.,.,TGTGCCAGTAGTATGGGAGGATATAGCAATCAGCCCCAGCATTTT,CASSMGGYSNQPQHF
TRBV28,TRBJ1-5,few,TRBD1,TGTGCCAGCAGACTGACAGGGGCGAATCAGCCCCAGCATTTT,CASRLTGANQPQHF
TRBV6-2/TRBV6-3,TRBJ2-2,.,.,TGTGCCAGCAGCCGACAGGACACCGGGGAGCTGTTTTTT,CASSRQDTGELFF
TRBV12-3/TRBV12-4,TRBJ1-5,many,.,TGTGCCAGCAGTTTTTCGGCCAATCAGCCCCAGCATTTT,CASSFSANQPQHF
TRBV7-2,TRBJ1-3,many,.,TGTGCCAGCAGTTCCAGGGCCCGACGCTCTGGAAACACCATATATTTT,CASSSRARRSGNTIYF
TRBV5-4,TRBJ2-3,few,.,TGTGCCAGCAGCTTGGAGCACGATACGCAGTATTTT,CASSLEHDTQYF
TRBV4-2,TRBJ1-2,.,TRBD1,TGTGCCAGCAGCCAAGTGCTTGTGACAGGGGGGAAAGAGGGCTACACCTTC,CASSQVLVTGGKEGYTF
TRBV7-9,TRBJ2-7,.,TRBD1,TGTGCCAGCAGACCAACCGGACAGGGAGAAGGCGTGCAGTACTTC,CASRPTGQGEGVQYF
TRBV12-3/TRBV12-4,TRBJ1-5,many,.,TGTGCCAGCAGTCCACAGGGTTATCAGCCCCAGCATTTT,CASSPQGYQPQHF
TRBV20-1,TRBJ2-7,.,.,TGCAGTGCTAGGTCTCCCATCTACGAGCAGTACTTC,CSARSPIYEQYF